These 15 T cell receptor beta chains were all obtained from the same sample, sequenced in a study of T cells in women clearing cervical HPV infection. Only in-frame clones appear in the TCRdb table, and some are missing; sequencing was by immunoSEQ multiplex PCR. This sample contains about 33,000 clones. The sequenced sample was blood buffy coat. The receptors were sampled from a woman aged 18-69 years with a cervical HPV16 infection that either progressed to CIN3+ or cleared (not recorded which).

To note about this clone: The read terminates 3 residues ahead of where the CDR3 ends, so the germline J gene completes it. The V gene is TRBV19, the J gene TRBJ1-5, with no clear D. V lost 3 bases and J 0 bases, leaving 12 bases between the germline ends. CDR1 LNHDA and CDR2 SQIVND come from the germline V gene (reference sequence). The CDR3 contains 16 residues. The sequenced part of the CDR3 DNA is TGTGCCAGTAGTATGGGCCAGAGATATAGCAATCAGCCC. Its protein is CASSMGQRYSNQP. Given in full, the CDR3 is CASSMGQRYSNQPQHF.

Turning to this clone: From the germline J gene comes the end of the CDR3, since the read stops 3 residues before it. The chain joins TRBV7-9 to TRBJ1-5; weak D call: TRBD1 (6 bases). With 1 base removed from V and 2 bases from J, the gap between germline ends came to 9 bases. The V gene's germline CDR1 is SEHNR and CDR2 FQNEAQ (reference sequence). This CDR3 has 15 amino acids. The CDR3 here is CASSLEAGGNQPQHF. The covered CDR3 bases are TGTGCCAGCAGCTTAGAGGCAGGGGGCAATCAGCCC. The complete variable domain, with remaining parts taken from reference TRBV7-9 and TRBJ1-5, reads DTGVSQNPRHKITKRGQNVTFRCDPISEHNRLYWYRQTLGQGPEFLTYFQNEAQLEKSRLLSDRFSAERPKGSFSTLEIQRTEQGDSAMYLCASSLEAGGNQPQHFGDGTRLSIL.

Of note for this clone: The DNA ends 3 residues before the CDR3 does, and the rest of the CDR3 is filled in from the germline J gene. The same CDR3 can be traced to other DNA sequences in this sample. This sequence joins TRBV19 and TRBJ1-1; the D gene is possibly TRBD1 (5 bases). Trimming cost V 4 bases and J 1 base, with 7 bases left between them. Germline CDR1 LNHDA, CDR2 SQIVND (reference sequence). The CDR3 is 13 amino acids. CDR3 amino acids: CASSTGGNTEAFF. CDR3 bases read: TGTGCCAGTAGTACGGGGGGGAACACTGAA.

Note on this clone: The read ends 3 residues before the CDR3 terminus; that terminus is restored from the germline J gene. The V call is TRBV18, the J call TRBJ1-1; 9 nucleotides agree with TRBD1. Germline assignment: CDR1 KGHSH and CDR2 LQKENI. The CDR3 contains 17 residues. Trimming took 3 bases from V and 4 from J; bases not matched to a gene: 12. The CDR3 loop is CASSPRPRQGESTEAFF. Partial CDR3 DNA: TGTGCCAGCTCACCCCGCCCCCGACAGGGGGAGAGCACTGAA.

The CDR3 region is CASSSQGTDTQYF. The sequenced part of the CDR3 DNA is TGTGCCAGCAGCTCACAGGGTACAGATACG. V usage is TRBV7-3 and J usage is TRBJ2-3; tentative D call: TRBD1 (6 bases). The read ends 3 residues before the CDR3 terminus; that terminus is restored from the germline J gene. Trimming took 4 bases from V and 3 from J, leaving 8 bases between them. The CDR3 runs to 13 residues. The germline gives CDR1 SGHTA, CDR2 FQGTGA.

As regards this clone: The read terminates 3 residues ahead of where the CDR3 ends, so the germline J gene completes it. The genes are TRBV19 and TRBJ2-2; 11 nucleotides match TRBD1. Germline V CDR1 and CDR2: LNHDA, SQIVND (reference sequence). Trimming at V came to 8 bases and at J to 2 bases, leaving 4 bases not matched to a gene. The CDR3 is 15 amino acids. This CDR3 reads CASSGQGANTGELFF. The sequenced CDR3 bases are TGTGCCAGTTCCGGACAGGGGGCTAACACCGGGGAG.

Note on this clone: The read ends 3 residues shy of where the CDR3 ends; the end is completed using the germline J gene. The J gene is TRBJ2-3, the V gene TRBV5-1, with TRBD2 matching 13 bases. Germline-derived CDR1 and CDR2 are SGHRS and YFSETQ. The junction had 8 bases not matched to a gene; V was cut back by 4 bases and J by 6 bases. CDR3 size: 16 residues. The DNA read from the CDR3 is TGCGCCAGCAGCAGGGGGACTAGCGGGGAGTATGATACG. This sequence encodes CASSRGTSGEYDT. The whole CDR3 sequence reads CASSRGTSGEYDTQYF.

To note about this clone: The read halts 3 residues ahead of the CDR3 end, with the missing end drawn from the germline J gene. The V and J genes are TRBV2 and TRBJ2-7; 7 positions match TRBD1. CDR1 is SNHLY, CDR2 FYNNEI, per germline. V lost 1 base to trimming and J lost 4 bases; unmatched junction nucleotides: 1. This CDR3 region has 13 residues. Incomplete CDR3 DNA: TGTGCCAGCAGTGAAGGGGACAGTTACGAG. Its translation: CASSEGDSYE. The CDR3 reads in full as CASSEGDSYEQYF.

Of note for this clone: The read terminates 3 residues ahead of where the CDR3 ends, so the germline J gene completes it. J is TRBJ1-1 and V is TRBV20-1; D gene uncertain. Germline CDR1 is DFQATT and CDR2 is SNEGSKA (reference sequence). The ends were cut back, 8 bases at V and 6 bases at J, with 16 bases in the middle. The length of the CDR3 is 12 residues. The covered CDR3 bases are TGCAGTTCAATCAGGAGTTTAGCTGAA. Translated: CSSIRSLAE. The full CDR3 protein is CSSIRSLAEAFF.

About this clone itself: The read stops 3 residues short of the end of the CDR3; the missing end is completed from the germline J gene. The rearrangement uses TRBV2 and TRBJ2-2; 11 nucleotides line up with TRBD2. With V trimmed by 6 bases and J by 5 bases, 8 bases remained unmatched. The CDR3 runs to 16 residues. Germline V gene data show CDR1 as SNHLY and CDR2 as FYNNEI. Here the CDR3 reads CASRDSGGARTGELFF. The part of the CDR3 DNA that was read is TGTGCCAGCAGAGATAGCGGGGGGGCTCGGACCGGGGAG.

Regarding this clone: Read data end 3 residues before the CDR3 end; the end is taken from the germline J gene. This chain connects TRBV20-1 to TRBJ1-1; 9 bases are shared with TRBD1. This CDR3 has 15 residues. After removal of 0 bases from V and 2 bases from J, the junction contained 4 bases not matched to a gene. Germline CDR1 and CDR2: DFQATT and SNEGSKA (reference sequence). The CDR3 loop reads CSARDQGQGNTEAFF. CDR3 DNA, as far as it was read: TGCAGTGCTAGAGATCAGGGACAGGGAAACACTGAA.

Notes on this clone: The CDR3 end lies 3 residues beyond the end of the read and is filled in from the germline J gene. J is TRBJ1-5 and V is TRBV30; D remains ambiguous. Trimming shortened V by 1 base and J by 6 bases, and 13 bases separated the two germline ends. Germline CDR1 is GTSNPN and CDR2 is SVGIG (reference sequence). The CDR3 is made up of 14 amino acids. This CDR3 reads CAWSGVGRSQPQHF. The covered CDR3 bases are TGTGCCTGGAGTGGGGTGGGCAGGAGTCAGCCC.

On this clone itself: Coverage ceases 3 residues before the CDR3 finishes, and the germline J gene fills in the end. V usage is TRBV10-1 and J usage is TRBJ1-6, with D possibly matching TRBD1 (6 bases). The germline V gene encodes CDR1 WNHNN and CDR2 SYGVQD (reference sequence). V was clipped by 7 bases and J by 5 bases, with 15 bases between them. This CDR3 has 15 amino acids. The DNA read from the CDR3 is TGCGCCAGCACCGTAAGAGGGGGAGATAATTCACCC. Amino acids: CASTVRGGDNSP. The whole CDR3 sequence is CASTVRGGDNSPLHF.

The CDR3 DNA, read in part, is TGCGCCAGCAGCTACGGGACTTTGAAAGAGACC. This codes for CASSYGTLKET. The entire CDR3 reads CASSYGTLKETQYF. V usage is TRBV5-1 and J usage is TRBJ2-5, with D tentatively TRBD2 (6 bases). The read falls 3 residues short of the CDR3 end, and the missing part is taken from the germline J gene. Germline V gives CDR1 SGHRS, CDR2 YFSETQ. Between the trimmed V and J ends, which lost 3 bases and 3 bases, there was a span of 12 bases. This CDR3 contains 14 residues. Full variable domain (outside the CDR3, taken from reference TRBV5-1 and TRBJ2-5): KAGVTQTPRYLIKTRGQQVTLSCSPISGHRSVSWYQQTPGQGLQFLFEYFSETQRNKGNFPGRFSGRQFSNSRSEMNVSTLELGDSALYLCASSYGTLKETQYFGPGTRLLVL.

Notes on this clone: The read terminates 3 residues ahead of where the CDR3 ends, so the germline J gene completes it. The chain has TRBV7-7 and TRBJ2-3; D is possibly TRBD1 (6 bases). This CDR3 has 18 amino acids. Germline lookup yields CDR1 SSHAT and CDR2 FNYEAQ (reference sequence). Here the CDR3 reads CASSSREGRGRSNQPQYF. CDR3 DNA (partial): TGTGCCAGCAGCTCCCGAGAAGGCAGGGGACGGAGCAATCAGCCG.